This is a list of T cell receptor beta chains from one sample in a study of cytomegalovirus exposure and HLA in healthy donors. Here immunoSEQ multiplex PCR was the method, and the copy in TCRdb shows in-frame clones only, minus some. Reported are fewer than 130,000 clones; the ten largest clones contain about 0.59%. The specimen sequenced was PBMCs. These receptors originate from a man in his fifties or sixties in good health and CMV-seronegative. The CDR3 runs from the conserved cysteine through the conserved F or W.

v_gene: TRBV2
CDR3aa: CASGVVQDLSYGYTF

v_gene: TRBV18
CDR3aa: CASSPILNQYEQYF

v_gene: TRBV6-5
CDR3aa: CASRQDRGSNQPQHF

v_gene: TRBV11-2
CDR3aa: CASSREGTGGNEQFF

v_gene: TRBV18
CDR3aa: CASSPTGGSSGNTIYF

v_gene: TRBV5-1
CDR3aa: CASSSRGSGEKLFF

v_gene: TRBV6-1
CDR3aa: CASSEHTARDEKLFF

v_gene: TRBV2
CDR3aa: CASSGDHDQPQHF

v_gene: TRBV11-2
CDR3aa: CASSPDRGGEQYF

v_gene: TRBV7-9
CDR3aa: CASSLSGGSDTGELFF

v_gene: TRBV6-6
CDR3aa: CASSYSRADTQYF

v_gene: TRBV10-2
CDR3aa: CASSLGGAGQPQHF

v_gene: TRBV13
CDR3aa: CASSLALAGAYEQYF

v_gene: TRBV7-9
CDR3aa: CASSFGGAHNEQFF

v_gene: TRBV4-3
CDR3aa: CASSLQNRGSGAFF

v_gene: TRBV7-3
CDR3aa: CASSPRGPTDTQYF

v_gene: TRBV5-1
CDR3aa: CASSLLDGQYTYEQYF

v_gene: TRBV7-9
CDR3aa: CASSSGTGVDYGYTF

v_gene: TRBV10-3
CDR3aa: CAITRGGGSTDTQYF

v_gene: TRBV19
CDR3aa: CASSTSGSWHIQYF

v_gene: TRBV6-5
CDR3aa: CASSYSRRGTGELFF

v_gene: TRBV2
CDR3aa: CASRGDRVVMNTEAFF

v_gene: TRBV5-4
CDR3aa: CASSLETGSDTIYF

v_gene: TRBV23-1
CDR3aa: CASSLTASYEQYF

v_gene: TRBV6-5
CDR3aa: CASSLPTGRQAFF

v_gene: TRBV7-3
CDR3aa: CASSSTGGSNGYTF

v_gene: TRBV29-1
CDR3aa: CSVAQQGRISMVQYF

v_gene: TRBV19
CDR3aa: CASNMKQGTEAFF

v_gene: TRBV6-5
CDR3aa: CASRPGDTRNTEAFF

v_gene: TRBV7-2
CDR3aa: CASSLGVAPRSTDTQYF

v_gene: TRBV11-3
CDR3aa: CASSIAGTYNEQFF

v_gene: TRBV6-1
CDR3aa: CASSRGDSTDVEAFF

v_gene: TRBV9
CDR3aa: CASSGTGGPLEQYF

v_gene: TRBV5-1
CDR3aa: CASSLERQGTGNTIYF

v_gene: TRBV19
CDR3aa: CASSEDSYPRAYTF

v_gene: TRBV4-3
CDR3aa: CASSPHPQGLADTQYF

v_gene: TRBV18
CDR3aa: CASSLLKTGGATGANVLTF

v_gene: TRBV28
CDR3aa: CASSSPGQGANEAFF

v_gene: TRBV15
CDR3aa: CATSSDINNEQFF

v_gene: TRBV7-8
CDR3aa: CASSFGLAGSYSSYNEQFF

v_gene: TRBV4-2
CDR3aa: CASSTPGQGDTGELFF

v_gene: TRBV27
CDR3aa: CASRFVNSGTGPETQYF

v_gene: TRBV27
CDR3aa: CASSFLSGYEQYF

v_gene: TRBV11-3
CDR3aa: CASSASVGLNYEQYF

v_gene: TRBV6-1
CDR3aa: CASSERKGGQGADTQYF

v_gene: TRBV5-4
CDR3aa: CASSLSKRGSTDTQYF

v_gene: TRBV30
CDR3aa: CALGQMNTEAFF

v_gene: TRBV7-2
CDR3aa: CASSPRRGAHGNTIYF

v_gene: TRBV10-3
CDR3aa: CAIARGGDGNTIYF

v_gene: TRBV7-9
CDR3aa: CASSVSRQQETQYF

v_gene: TRBV7-9
CDR3aa: CASSRTGPNYGYTF